The 20 T cell receptor beta chains listed next were all sequenced from one sample in a study of blood T cells in healthy people across ages. Combining a sample-barcoded 5' primer with a J-beta primer mix, a second PCR ran for roughly 7 to 11 cycles. Each CDR3 protein is one row after TCRdb ran MiXCR on the 5' RACE reads. The data show hundreds of thousands of distinct CDR3 sequences, roughly 41% seen once. The sequencing sample was made of blood. The receptor source for this set is an elderly man in good health.

This clonotype was counted between two and nine times. V is TRBV25-1 and J is TRBJ1-4; possibly TRBD1 for D (5 bases). This CDR3 spans 15 amino acids. The V and J ends lost 3 bases and 6 bases respectively, with 14 bases between them. CDR1 is MGHDK and CDR2 is SYGVNS in the germline V gene. CDR3 sequence reads: CASSDATSRDEKLFF. The CDR3 region has the DNA TGTGCCAGCAGTGACGCAACGTCCAGGGATGAAAAACTGTTTTTT.

This clonotype came up a few times. The chain combines TRBV2 with TRBJ2-2, with unresolved D. Trimming removed 7 bases from V and 7 bases from J, with 13 bases in between. Germline loops: CDR1 SNHLY, CDR2 FYNNEI. The CDR3 spans 13 residues. CDR3 region: CASKWSEDGELFF. The DNA of the CDR3 is TGTGCCAGCAAATGGTCGGAAGACGGGGAGCTGTTTTTT. Filled out from reference TRBV2 and TRBJ2-2, the complete variable domain reads EPEVTQTPSHQVTQMGQEVILRCVPISNHLYFYWYRQILGQKVEFLVSFYNNEISEKSEIFDDQFSVERPDGSNFTLKIRSTKLEDSAMYFCASKWSEDGELFFGEGSRLTVL.

This clonotype has only a few counts. The chain carries TRBV7-8 and TRBJ2-7, with 12 bases fitting TRBD2. CDR1 SGHVS and CDR2 FQNEAQ come from the germline V gene. Unmatched junction bases numbered 14, after V lost 5 bases and J lost 0 bases. The CDR3 length is 19 residues. CDR3: CASSPPGLAGRYLSYEQYF. CDR3 DNA: TGTGCCAGCAGCCCGCCGGGACTAGCGGGTAGGTACCTCTCCTACGAGCAGTACTTC.

This chain connects TRBV27 to TRBJ2-4; tentative D call: TRBD1 (5 bases). TRBJ2-7 explains the end of the DNA better; the J call may be wrong. Germline loops: CDR1 MNHEY, CDR2 SMNVEV (reference sequence). The CDR3 loop spans 16 amino acids. The CDR3 sequence is CASSLSGSRRVHEQYF. Here the CDR3 DNA reads TGTGCCAGCAGTTTATCCGGTTCGCGCAGGGTACACGAGCAGTACTTC.

The chain employs TRBV6-1 and TRBJ2-5, with D tentatively TRBD1 or TRBD2 (5 bases each). Looked up from germline, CDR1 is MNHNS and CDR2 is SASEGT. This CDR3 comprises 15 residues. Trimming pared 6 bases from V and 3 bases from J, leaving 17 bases between. The CDR3 sequence: CASRAYPGREETQYF. The DNA of the CDR3 is TGTGCCAGCAGAGCTTACCCGGGACGGGAAGAGACCCAGTACTTC.

The chain carries TRBV3-1 and TRBJ2-3; 11 nucleotides align to TRBD1. Germline V gene lookup returns CDR1 LGHDT and CDR2 YNNKEL (reference sequence). This CDR3 has 16 residues. V shed 2 bases and J 5 bases; nucleotides not matched to a gene: 6. This CDR3 reads CASSQFGQGAIDTQYF. For the CDR3, the DNA is TGTGCCAGCAGCCAATTTGGACAGGGGGCAATAGATACGCAGTATTTT.

Only a few counts were recorded for this clonotype. V gene TRBV6-2 or TRBV6-3 combines with J gene TRBJ2-1, with 7 bases fitting TRBD1. CDR1 and CDR2 from the germline V gene are MNHEY and SVGEGT. This CDR3 has 13 amino acids. The junction had 8 bases not matched to a gene; V was cut back by 3 bases and J by 12 bases. The CDR3 nucleotides read TGTGCCAGCAGTTATAATCTGGGGACAGCGCAGTTCTTC. This translates into CASSYNLGTAQFF.

This clonotype was counted between two and nine times. V gene TRBV29-1 combines with J gene TRBJ2-1; D could derive from TRBD1 or TRBD2 (5 bases each). Germline values: CDR1 SQVTM, CDR2 ANQGSEA. V was clipped by 0 bases and J by 3 bases, with 12 bases between them. This CDR3 has 15 residues. CDR3 sequence reads: CSVEDRDLLYNEQFF. CDR3 sequence (DNA): TGCAGCGTTGAAGACAGGGACCTTCTCTACAATGAGCAGTTCTTC.

The chain uses TRBV7-2 and TRBJ2-7; D not certain. Trimming stripped 7 bases from V and 0 bases from J, with 10 bases between. This CDR3 is built from 13 residues. CDR1 and CDR2 from the germline V gene are SGHTA and FQGNSA. The CDR3 reads CASNSGASYEQYF. The CDR3 DNA reads as TGTGCCAGCAACTCAGGAGCCTCCTACGAGCAGTACTTC.

The chain recombines TRBV11-2 with TRBJ2-1; D unresolved. Trimming pared 5 bases from V and 11 bases from J, leaving 13 bases between. Germline values: CDR1 SGHAT, CDR2 FQNNGV. This CDR3 has 12 amino acids. The CDR3 DNA sequence: TGTGCCAGCAGCCCAGACCGAACAAAGCAGTTCTTC. Amino acids: CASSPDRTKQFF.

This chain uses TRBV18 with TRBJ1-5, with a weak D call TRBD1 (5 bases). The CDR3 spans 15 residues. CDR1 and CDR2 (germline): KGHSH, LQKENI. Trimming removed 4 bases from V and 5 bases from J, with 15 bases in between. The DNA for the CDR3 is TGTGCCAGCTCACGAGGAAGACAGAGGTATCAGCCCCAGCATTTT. This translates into CASSRGRQRYQPQHF. The whole variable domain, remainder taken from reference TRBV18 and TRBJ1-5, is NAGVMQNPRHLVRRRGQEARLRCSPMKGHSHVYWYRQLPEEGLKFMVYLQKENIIDESGMPKERFSAEFPKEGPSILRIQQVVRGDSAAYFCASSRGRQRYQPQHFGDGTRLSIL.

This clonotype was seen more than once but under ten times. J is TRBJ2-7 and V is TRBV6-2 or TRBV6-3, with D possibly matching TRBD1 (5 bases). The germline V gene encodes CDR1 MNHEY and CDR2 SVGEGT. Trimming cost V 5 bases and J 2 bases, with 7 bases left between them. This CDR3 has 12 residues. This CDR3 reads CASSRQPYEQYF. The CDR3, as DNA: TGTGCCAGCAGTAGACAGCCCTACGAGCAGTACTTC.

This clonotype was observed a few times. The J gene is TRBJ2-5, the V gene TRBV7-2, with 8 nucleotides matching TRBD1. CDR3 length: 14 amino acids. Losses at the gene ends were 1 base for V and 5 bases for J; bases not matched to a gene: 3. The germline gives CDR1 SGHTA, CDR2 FQGNSA. CDR3 protein: CASSLGRGLETQYF. The DNA for the CDR3 is TGTGCCAGCAGCTTAGGCAGGGGGCTTGAGACCCAGTACTTC.

This clonotype was counted a few times. The gene calls are TRBV2 and TRBJ2-1; the match to TRBD2 covers 10 bases. The CDR3 loop spans 15 amino acids. V lost 8 bases to trimming and J lost 3 bases; unmatched junction nucleotides: 7. Germline CDR1 is SNHLY and CDR2 is FYNNEI. DNA for the CDR3: TGTGCCAGCCGCCGGGGGACTAGCGACTACAATGAGCAGTTCTTC. The encoded protein is CASRRGTSDYNEQFF.

This clonotype was counted only a few times. The chain is built from TRBV6-1 and TRBJ2-6, with D unclear. The CDR3 covers 15 residues. Deletions cut 8 bases from V and 2 bases from J, with 13 bases between. Germline values: CDR1 MNHNS, CDR2 SASEGT. CDR3 amino acids: CASDPRWPGANVLTF. The CDR3 DNA reads TGTGCCAGCGACCCCCGATGGCCTGGGGCCAACGTCCTGACTTTC.

Points on this clonotype: A much larger clone differs from this one at a single base, so this may be a read error. The gene calls are TRBV29-1 and TRBJ2-7, with D tentatively TRBD2 (6 bases). The DNA end favors TRBJ2-5, so the J call may be wrong. Germline V gene data show CDR1 as SQVTM and CDR2 as ANQGSEA. The CDR3 spans 13 residues. CDR3 in DNA: TGCAGCGTTGGGGGGTGGGGGGATGAGACCCAGTACTTC. Translation: CSVGGWGDETQYF.

The J gene is TRBJ2-2, the V gene TRBV7-7, with 10 positions matching TRBD1. V shed 5 bases and J 1 base; nucleotides not matched to a gene: 4. The length of the CDR3 is 16 residues. CDR1 SSHAT and CDR2 FNYEAQ come from the germline V gene (reference sequence). Here the CDR3 DNA reads TGTGCCAGCAGCCTGACAGGGGGCGTGAACACCGGGGAGCTGTTTTTT. Encoded protein: CASSLTGGVNTGELFF.

As for this clonotype: Being one base from a much bigger clone, this may be a read error. The chain has TRBV29-1 and TRBJ2-5; tentatively, D is TRBD1 or TRBD2 (6 bases each). Germline CDR1 SQVTM, CDR2 ANQGSEA. The CDR3 totals 14 residues. The V and J ends lost 1 base and 11 bases respectively, with 20 bases between them. CDR3: CSVEVIAEGDEQYF. For the CDR3, the DNA is TGCAGCGTTGAAGTAATAGCGGAGGGGGATGAGCAGTACTTC. The full variable domain, completed using reference TRBV29-1 and TRBJ2-5, is SAVISQKPSRDICQRGTSLTIQCQVDSQVTMMFWYRQQPGQSLTLIATANQGSEATYESGFVIDKFPISRPNLTFSTLTVSNMSPEDSSIYLCSVEVIAEGDEQYFGPGTRLLVL.

The chain employs TRBV25-1 and TRBJ1-4; TRBD1 matches at 8 bases. J was trimmed by 7 bases and V by 3 bases; bases with no gene match: 4. The CDR3 totals 14 residues. Germline V gives CDR1 MGHDK, CDR2 SYGVNS. The CDR3 nucleotides read TGTGCCAGCAGTGATACAGGGGGGGGTGAAAAACTGTTTTTT. As protein: CASSDTGGGEKLFF. The full variable domain, in which reference TRBV25-1 and TRBJ1-4 provide the parts outside the CDR3, is EADIYQTPRYLVIGTGKKITLECSQTMGHDKMYWYQQDPGMELHLIHYSYGVNSTEKGDLSSESTVSRIRTEHFPLTLESARPSHTSQYLCASSDTGGGEKLFFGSGTQLSVL.

The V gene is TRBV7-9, the J gene TRBJ1-2, with D perhaps TRBD1 (6 bases). The CDR3 totals 15 residues. V was shortened by 5 bases and J by 3 bases, with 16 bases between the two germline ends. CDR1 and CDR2 from the germline V gene are SEHNR and FQNEAQ (reference sequence). The CDR3 DNA is TGTGCCAGCAGCCCCGGGTCGGGGACACACTATGGCTACACCTTC. Translation: CASSPGSGTHYGYTF.